This T cell receptor beta chain was retrieved from a study of blood T cells in healthy people across ages. Study conclusions and caveats: What prevented conclusive comparison of naive and antigen-experienced cells was that PBMCs were unsorted.

Donors were healthy Caucasian individuals from Russia aged roughly 6 to 90. V lost 0 bases and J 0 bases, leaving 13 bases between the germline ends. The CDR3 spans 16 residues. Germline CDR1 reads SGHRS; CDR2 reads YFSETQ. This clonotype has more than one count but fewer than ten. Its antigen is currently unknown. A sample-barcoded 5' primer and a J-beta primer mix were used in a second PCR of about 7 to 12 cycles. TCRdb reprocessed the 5' RACE reads with MiXCR, giving one entry per CDR3 protein. Of roughly 1,000,000 distinct CDR3 sequences listed, approximately 26% were seen once; the top ten hold around 0.75%. These data also featured in a second study, about T cells of mothers and their children. This second study says: Whether pairs are related or unrelated, thymic selection shapes their TCR recombination output in much the same way.

Input material: blood. The chain recombines TRBV5-1 with TRBJ2-7; no clear D. The clonotype was recovered from a girl under 10 years old in good health. For the CDR3, the DNA is TGCGCCAGCAGCTTGGCCCTTCAGGAGATCTCCTACGAGCAGTACTTC. It specifies CASSLALQEISYEQYF.